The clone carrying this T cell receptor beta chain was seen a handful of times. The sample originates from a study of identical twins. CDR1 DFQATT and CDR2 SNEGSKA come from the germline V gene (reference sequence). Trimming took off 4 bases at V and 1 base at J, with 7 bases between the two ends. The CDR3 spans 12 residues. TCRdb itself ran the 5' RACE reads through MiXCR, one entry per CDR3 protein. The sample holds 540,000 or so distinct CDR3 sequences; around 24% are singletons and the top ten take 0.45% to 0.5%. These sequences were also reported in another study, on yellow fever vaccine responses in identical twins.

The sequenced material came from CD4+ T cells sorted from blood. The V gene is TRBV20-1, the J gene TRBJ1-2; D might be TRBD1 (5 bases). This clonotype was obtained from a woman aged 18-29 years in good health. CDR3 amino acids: CSATGINYGYTF. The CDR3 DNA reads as TGCAGTGCTACAGGGATTAACTATGGCTACACCTTC.